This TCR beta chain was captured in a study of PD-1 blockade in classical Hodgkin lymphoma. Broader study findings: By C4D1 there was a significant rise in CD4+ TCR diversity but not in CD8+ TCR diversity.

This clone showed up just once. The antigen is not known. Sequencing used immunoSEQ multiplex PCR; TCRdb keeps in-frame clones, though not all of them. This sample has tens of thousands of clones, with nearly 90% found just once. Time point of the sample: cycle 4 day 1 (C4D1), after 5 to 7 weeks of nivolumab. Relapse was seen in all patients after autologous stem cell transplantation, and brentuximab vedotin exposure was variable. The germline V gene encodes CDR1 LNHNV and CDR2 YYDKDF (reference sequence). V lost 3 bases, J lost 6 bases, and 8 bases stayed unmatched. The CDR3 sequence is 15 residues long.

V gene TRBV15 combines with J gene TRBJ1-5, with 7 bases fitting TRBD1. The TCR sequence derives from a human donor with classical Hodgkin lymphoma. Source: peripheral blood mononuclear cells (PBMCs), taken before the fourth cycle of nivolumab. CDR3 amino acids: CATSSRGSVVQPQHF. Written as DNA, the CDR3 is TGTGCCACCAGCAGCAGGGGGTCTGTCGTTCAGCCCCAGCATTTT.